This T cell receptor beta chain was captured in a study of blood T cell repertoires in COVID-19. CDR3 size: 14 residues. The trim removed 4 bases at V and 6 bases at J, leaving 7 bases unmatched. The germline V gene encodes CDR1 MNHNY and CDR2 SVGAGI (reference sequence). Only in-frame clones appear in the TCRdb table, and some are missing; sequencing was by immunoSEQ multiplex PCR. The table shows approximately 99,000 clones, with approximately 83% occurring only once. The clonotype comes from a woman in her 70s with acute or convalescent COVID-19. Sequencing was carried out using peripheral blood. This rearrangement joins TRBV6-6 to TRBJ1-1; TRBD1 matches 8 bases. The DNA for the CDR3 is TGTGCCAGCAGTTTTACAGGGGGGGCCCCTGAAGCTTTCTTT. Encoded protein: CASSFTGGAPEAFF.